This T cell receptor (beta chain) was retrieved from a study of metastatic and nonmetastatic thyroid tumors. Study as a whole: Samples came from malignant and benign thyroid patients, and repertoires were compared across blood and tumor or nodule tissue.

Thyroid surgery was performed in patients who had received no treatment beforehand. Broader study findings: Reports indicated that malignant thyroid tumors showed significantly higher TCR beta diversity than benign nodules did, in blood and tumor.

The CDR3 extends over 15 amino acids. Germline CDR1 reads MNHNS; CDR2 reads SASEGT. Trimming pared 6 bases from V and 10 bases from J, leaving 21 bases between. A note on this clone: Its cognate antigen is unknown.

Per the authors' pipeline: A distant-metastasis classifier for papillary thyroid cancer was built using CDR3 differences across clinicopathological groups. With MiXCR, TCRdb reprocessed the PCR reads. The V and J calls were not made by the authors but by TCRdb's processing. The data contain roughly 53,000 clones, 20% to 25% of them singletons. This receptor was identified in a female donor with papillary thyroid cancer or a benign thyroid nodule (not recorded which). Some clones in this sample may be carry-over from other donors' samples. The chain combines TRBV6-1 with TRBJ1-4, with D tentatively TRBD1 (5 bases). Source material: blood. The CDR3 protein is CASRRSGPRSGKLFF. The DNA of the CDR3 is TGTGCCAGCAGAAGATCAGGGCCAAGGAGCGGAAAACTGTTTTTT.